The next 21 T cell receptor beta chains were all read from a single sample in a study of OX40 agonist ivuxolimab in advanced cancers. Measured with immunoSEQ multiplex PCR; TCRdb has only the in-frame clones, and not every one. Found here are some 10,000 clones, about 73% of them singletons; the top ten hold about 20%. The sequencing here drew on CD4+ or CD8+ T cells sorted from blood, taken in a trial of the OX40 agonist ivuxolimab. These receptors were taken from an adult with an advanced solid tumor such as melanoma, head and neck, liver or kidney cancer.

This clone occurred a few times. The V gene is TRBV5-4, the J gene TRBJ1-1, with 7 bases fitting TRBD1. The CDR3 loop spans 14 amino acids. After removal of 0 bases from V and 4 bases from J, the junction contained 3 bases not matched to a gene. The V gene's germline CDR1 is SGHNT and CDR2 YYREEE (reference sequence). The DNA of the CDR3 is TGTGCCAGCAGCTTGGAGCAGGGGGGCACTGAAGCTTTCTTT. Translating gives CASSLEQGGTEAFF.

V is TRBV7-8 and J is TRBJ2-7; D is unclear. Looked up from germline, CDR1 is SGHVS and CDR2 is FQNEAQ. Trimming pared 2 bases from V and 3 bases from J, leaving 11 bases between. This CDR3 region has 14 residues. The CDR3 region is CASSLPESVYEQYF. The CDR3 DNA is TGTGCCAGCAGCTTACCAGAGTCCGTCTACGAGCAGTACTTC.

The V and J genes are TRBV7-2 and TRBJ2-2; possibly TRBD1 or TRBD2 for D (5 bases each). Trimming pared 1 base from V and 4 bases from J, leaving 13 bases between. The CDR3 spans 16 residues. The germline gives CDR1 SGHTA, CDR2 FQGNSA. Here the CDR3 reads CASSLESGRGTGELFF. The CDR3 nucleotides are TGTGCCAGCAGCTTAGAGTCGGGGCGCGGCACCGGGGAGCTGTTTTTT.

This rearrangement joins TRBV27 to TRBJ2-5; 11 bases are shared with TRBD2. CDR1 and CDR2 from the germline V gene are MNHEY and SMNVEV (reference sequence). CDR3 length: 15 amino acids. J lost 3 bases, V lost 1 base, and 1 base had no gene match. CDR3 amino acids: CASSLWGLAEETQYF. In nucleotides, the CDR3 is TGTGCCAGCAGTTTATGGGGACTAGCGGAAGAGACCCAGTACTTC.

The V call is TRBV27, the J call TRBJ2-1; D gene unclear. This CDR3 has 12 residues. V was pared by 5 bases and J by 7 bases, with 9 bases between. CDR1 is MNHEY and CDR2 is SMNVEV in the germline V gene (reference sequence). The CDR3 DNA sequence: TGTGCCAGCAGTGTAGGTCCGAATGAGCAGTTCTTC. Translation: CASSVGPNEQFF.

The chain couples TRBV9 to TRBJ2-7, with TRBD2 as a possible D gene (6 bases). The germline gives CDR1 SGDLS, CDR2 YYNGEE. The CDR3 loop spans 16 amino acids. Trimming cost V 0 bases and J 3 bases, with 16 bases left between them. This chain's CDR3 is CASSVGVGGMGYEQYF. DNA for the CDR3: TGTGCCAGCAGCGTAGGGGTTGGCGGGATGGGCTACGAGCAGTACTTC.

The chain couples TRBV4-2 to TRBJ2-3, with TRBD2 matching over 10 bases. This CDR3 spans 17 amino acids. V shed 2 bases, J shed 5 bases, and the junction held 10 bases outside the gene matches. Germline V lookup: CDR1 LGHNA, CDR2 YNFKEQ. CDR3 DNA: TGTGCCAGCAGCCAAACCGGACTAGCGGCATGGGAAGATACGCAGTATTTT. This gives the protein CASSQTGLAAWEDTQYF.

This chain links TRBV27 with TRBJ2-5, with no clear D. Germline V gene data show CDR1 as MNHEY and CDR2 as SMNVEV (reference sequence). Trimming cost V 5 bases and J 5 bases, with 21 bases left between them. The CDR3 loop spans 16 amino acids. In DNA, the CDR3 is TGTGCCAGCAGTCCTATCTCCGGCAGAGCTGCGGAGACCCAGTACTTC. This sequence encodes CASSPISGRAAETQYF.

This clone came up a few times. The V call is TRBV30, the J call TRBJ1-2; D gene uncertain. The germline gives CDR1 GTSNPN, CDR2 SVGIG (reference sequence). The CDR3 consists of 12 residues. Trimming pared 4 bases from V and 4 bases from J, leaving 10 bases between. CDR3 sequence reads: CAWIDDSYGYTF. CDR3 nucleotide sequence: TGTGCCTGGATTGACGATTCCTATGGCTACACCTTC.

This clone ranks as medium-sized (0.01 to 0.1%). V and J are TRBV2 and TRBJ2-3; D perhaps matches TRBD1 (6 bases). The CDR3 contains 15 residues. V shed 6 bases and J shed 2 bases, with 15 bases lying between them. CDR1 is SNHLY, CDR2 FYNNEI, per germline. The CDR3 bases are TGTGCCAGCAGATCAGGGGTCTCCCCCACAGATACGCAGTATTTT. It codes for CASRSGVSPTDTQYF.

The chain is built from TRBV14 and TRBJ2-7, with D tentatively TRBD2 (6 bases). Trimming pared 5 bases from V and 0 bases from J, leaving 8 bases between. The CDR3 sequence is 13 residues long. Germline-derived CDR1 and CDR2 are SGHDN and FVKESK. The CDR3 DNA sequence: TGTGCCAGCAGCTACGGGGGCTCCTACGAGCAGTACTTC. This encodes CASSYGGSYEQYF.

By sample fraction, this clone is medium-sized (0.01 to 0.1%). The chain joins TRBV9 to TRBJ2-7; 9 bases are a match to TRBD2. The CDR3 length is 14 residues. The V gene end was trimmed by 4 bases and the J gene end by 7 bases; junction bases not matched to a gene: 9. CDR1 SGDLS and CDR2 YYNGEE come from the germline V gene. The CDR3 nucleotides are TGTGCCAGCAGCTTGACTAGCGGCTCGTGGGAGCAGTACTTC. This gives the protein CASSLTSGSWEQYF.

This sequence joins TRBV9 and TRBJ2-1; D is unclear. Germline loops: CDR1 SGDLS, CDR2 YYNGEE. The CDR3 is 12 amino acids. Trimming shortened V by 4 bases and J by 8 bases, and 10 bases separated the two germline ends. The CDR3 loop is CASSLIEDEQFF. DNA of the CDR3: TGTGCCAGCAGCTTAATCGAGGATGAGCAGTTCTTC.

For this clone: A read error may account for a junction end that differs from germline. This chain joins TRBV7-3 and TRBJ2-1; the match to TRBD2 covers 8 bases. The CDR3 is 18 amino acids. Per the germline V gene, CDR1 is SGHTA and CDR2 is FQGTGA. The CDR3 sequence is CASTLGYGGDHKFNEQFF. The CDR3 nucleotides read TGTGCCAGCACCTTAGGATACGGGGGGGACCACAAGTTCAATGAGCAGTTCTTC.

A remark on this clone: A much bigger clone sits one base away, suggesting this may be a read error. The chain is built from TRBV6-1 and TRBJ2-2; tentatively, D is TRBD2 (6 bases). Germline CDR1 and CDR2: MNHNS and SASEGT. The CDR3 extends over 13 amino acids. Written as DNA, the CDR3 is TGTGCCAGCACTTTTATGAACACCGGGGGGCTGTTTTTT. This gives the protein CASTFMNTGGLFF.

The chain joins TRBV19 to TRBJ2-3; D remains unclear. The CDR3 length is 13 residues. With 4 bases removed from V and 6 bases from J, the gap between germline ends came to 11 bases. From germline, CDR1 is LNHDA and CDR2 SQIVND (reference sequence). The CDR3 sequence: CASSSVLGDTQYF. CDR3 DNA: TGTGCCAGTAGTAGTGTTCTAGGGGATACGCAGTATTTT.

J is TRBJ2-1 and V is TRBV6-1, with D tentatively TRBD2 (5 bases). Germline lookup yields CDR1 MNHNS and CDR2 SASEGT. V lost 2 bases and J lost 7, with 6 bases in between. The CDR3 covers 12 residues. CDR3 amino acids: CASSELANEQFF. As DNA, the CDR3 is TGTGCCAGCAGTGAATTAGCGAATGAGCAGTTCTTC.

The J gene is TRBJ2-7, the V gene TRBV4-2; TRBD1 is a possible D gene (5 bases). The CDR3 contains 14 residues. V shed 4 bases and J shed 0 bases, with 10 bases lying between them. The V gene's germline CDR1 is LGHNA and CDR2 YNFKEQ. Written as DNA, the CDR3 is TGTGCCAGCAGCCCTCAGGGCTACTCCTACGAGCAGTACTTC. Its translation: CASSPQGYSYEQYF.

The CDR3: CASSEGAGYSYNEQFF. In DNA, the CDR3 is TGTGCCAGCAGTGAAGGTGCGGGATATTCCTACAATGAGCAGTTCTTC. The gene calls are TRBV25-1 and TRBJ2-1, with D maybe TRBD2 (6 bases). The CDR3 extends over 16 amino acids. CDR1 is MGHDK and CDR2 is SYGVNS in the germline V gene. V lost 2 bases, J lost 1 base, and 12 bases lay in between. The full variable domain, in which reference TRBV25-1 and TRBJ2-1 provide the parts outside the CDR3, is EADIYQTPRYLVIGTGKKITLECSQTMGHDKMYWYQQDPGMELHLIHYSYGVNSTEKGDLSSESTVSRIRTEHFPLTLESARPSHTSQYLCASSEGAGYSYNEQFFGPGTRLTVL.

The DNA of the CDR3 is TGTGCCAGTAGTGCGGCAGAAAGATACGAGCAGTACTTC. This translates into CASSAAERYEQYF. V gene TRBV19 combines with J gene TRBJ2-7; D uncertain. The CDR3 contains 13 residues. V lost 5 bases to trimming and J lost 4 bases, with 12 bases between them. Germline-derived CDR1 and CDR2 are LNHDA and SQIVND (reference sequence).

This clone is medium-sized by share. V and J are TRBV7-9 and TRBJ1-1, with 7 bases fitting TRBD1. Germline V gene data show CDR1 as SEHNR and CDR2 as FQNEAQ (reference sequence). With 3 bases clipped from V and 5 bases from J, the junction kept 6 bases outside the gene matches. This CDR3 region has 14 residues. CDR3 residues: CASSFPGQRTEAFF. CDR3 coding DNA: TGTGCCAGCAGCTTTCCGGGACAGCGGACTGAAGCTTTCTTT.